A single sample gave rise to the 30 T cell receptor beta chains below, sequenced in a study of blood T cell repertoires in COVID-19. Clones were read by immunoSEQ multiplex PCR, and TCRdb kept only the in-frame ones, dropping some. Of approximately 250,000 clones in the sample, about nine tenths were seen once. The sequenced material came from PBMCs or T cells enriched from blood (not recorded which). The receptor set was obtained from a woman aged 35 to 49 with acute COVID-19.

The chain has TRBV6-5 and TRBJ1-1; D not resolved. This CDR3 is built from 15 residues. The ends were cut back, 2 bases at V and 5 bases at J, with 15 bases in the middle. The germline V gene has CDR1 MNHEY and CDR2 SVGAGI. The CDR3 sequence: CASSYGSRGRTEAFF. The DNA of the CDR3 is TGTGCCAGCAGTTACGGTTCTCGGGGAAGAACTGAAGCTTTCTTT.

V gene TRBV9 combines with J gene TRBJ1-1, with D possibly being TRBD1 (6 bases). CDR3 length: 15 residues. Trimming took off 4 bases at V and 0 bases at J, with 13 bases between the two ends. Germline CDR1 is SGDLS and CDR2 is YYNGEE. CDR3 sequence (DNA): TGTGCCAGCAGCCTCACGGCAGGGGTGAACACTGAAGCTTTCTTT. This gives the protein CASSLTAGVNTEAFF.

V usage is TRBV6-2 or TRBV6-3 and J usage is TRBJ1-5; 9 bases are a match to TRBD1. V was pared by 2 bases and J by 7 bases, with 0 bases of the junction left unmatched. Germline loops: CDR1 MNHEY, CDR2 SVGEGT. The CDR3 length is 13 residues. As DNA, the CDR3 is TGTGCCAGCAGTTACGGACAGGGGCAGCCCCAGCATTTT. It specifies CASSYGQGQPQHF.

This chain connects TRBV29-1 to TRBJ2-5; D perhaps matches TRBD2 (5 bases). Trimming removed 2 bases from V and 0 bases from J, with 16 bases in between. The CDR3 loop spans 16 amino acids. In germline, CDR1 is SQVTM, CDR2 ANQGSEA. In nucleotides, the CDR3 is TGCAGCGTTGAACGATCCGCCAGCGGTTACCAAGAGACCCAGTACTTC. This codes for CSVERSASGYQETQYF.

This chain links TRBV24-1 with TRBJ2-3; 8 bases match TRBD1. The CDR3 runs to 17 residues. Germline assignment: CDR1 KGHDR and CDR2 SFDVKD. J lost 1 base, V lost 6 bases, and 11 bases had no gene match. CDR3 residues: CATSIRGGTGGTDTQYF. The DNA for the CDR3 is TGTGCCACCAGTATCCGCGGCGGGACAGGAGGCACAGATACGCAGTATTTT.

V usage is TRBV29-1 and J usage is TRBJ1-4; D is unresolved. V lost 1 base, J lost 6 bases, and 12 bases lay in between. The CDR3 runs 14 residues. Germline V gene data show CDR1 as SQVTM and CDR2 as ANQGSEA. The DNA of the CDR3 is TGCAGCGTTGAAGTGACGGGGAAGCATGAAAAACTGTTTTTT. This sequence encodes CSVEVTGKHEKLFF.

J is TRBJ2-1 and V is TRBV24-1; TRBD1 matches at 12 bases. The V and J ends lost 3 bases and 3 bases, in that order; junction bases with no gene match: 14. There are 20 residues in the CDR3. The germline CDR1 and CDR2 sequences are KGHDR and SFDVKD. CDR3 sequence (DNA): TGTGCCACCAGTGATACCGGGACAGGGGGCCTTCGGGCCGACTACAATGAGCAGTTCTTC. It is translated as CATSDTGTGGLRADYNEQFF.

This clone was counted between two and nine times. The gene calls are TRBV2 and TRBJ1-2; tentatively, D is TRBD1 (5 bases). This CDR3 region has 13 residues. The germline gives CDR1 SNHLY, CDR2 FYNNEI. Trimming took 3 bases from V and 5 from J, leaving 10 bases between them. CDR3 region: CASSETESYGYTF. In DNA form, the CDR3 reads TGTGCCAGCAGTGAGACAGAGTCTTATGGCTACACCTTC.

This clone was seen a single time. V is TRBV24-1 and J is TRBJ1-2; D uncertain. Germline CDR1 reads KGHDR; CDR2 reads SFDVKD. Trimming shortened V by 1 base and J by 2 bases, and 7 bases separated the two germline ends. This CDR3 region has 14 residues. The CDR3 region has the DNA TGTGCCACCAGTGATTTTCCCATGAACTATGGCTACACCTTC. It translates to CATSDFPMNYGYTF.

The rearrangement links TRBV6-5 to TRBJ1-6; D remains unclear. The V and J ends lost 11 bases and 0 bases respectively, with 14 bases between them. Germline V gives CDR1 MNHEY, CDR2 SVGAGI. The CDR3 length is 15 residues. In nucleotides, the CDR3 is TGTGCCCGCCATAGTAGTAGCTCCTATAATTCACCCCTCCACTTT. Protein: CARHSSSSYNSPLHF.

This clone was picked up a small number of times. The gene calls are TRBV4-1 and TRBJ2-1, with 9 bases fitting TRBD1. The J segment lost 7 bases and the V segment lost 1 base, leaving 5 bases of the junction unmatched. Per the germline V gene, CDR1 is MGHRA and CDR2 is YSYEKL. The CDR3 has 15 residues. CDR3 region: CASSQAGTGRNEQFF. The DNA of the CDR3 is TGCGCCAGCAGCCAAGCGGGGACAGGGAGGAATGAGCAGTTCTTC.

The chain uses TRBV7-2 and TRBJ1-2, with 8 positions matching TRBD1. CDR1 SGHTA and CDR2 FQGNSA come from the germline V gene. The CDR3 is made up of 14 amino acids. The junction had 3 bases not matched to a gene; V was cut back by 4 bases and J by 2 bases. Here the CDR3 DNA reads TGTGCCAGCAGCTGGAGGACAGGGAACTATGGCTACACCTTC. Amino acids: CASSWRTGNYGYTF. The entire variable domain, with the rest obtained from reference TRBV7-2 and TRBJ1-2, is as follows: GAGVSQSPSNKVTEKGKDVELRCDPISGHTALYWYRQSLGQGLEFLIYFQGNSAPDKSGLPSDRFSAERTGGSVSTLTIQRTQQEDSAVYLCASSWRTGNYGYTFGSGTRLTVV.

CDR3 nucleotides: TGTGCCAGCAGCCAATCGAGGGATACTGGCTACACCTTC. It is translated as CASSQSRDTGYTF. The rearrangement joins TRBV3-1 (or the pseudogene TRBV3-2) to TRBJ1-2; no clear D gene. This CDR3 is 13 amino acids long. The germline V gene encodes CDR1 LGHDT and CDR2 YNNKEL (reference sequence). Between the trimmed V and J ends, which lost 2 bases and 7 bases, there was a span of 11 bases.

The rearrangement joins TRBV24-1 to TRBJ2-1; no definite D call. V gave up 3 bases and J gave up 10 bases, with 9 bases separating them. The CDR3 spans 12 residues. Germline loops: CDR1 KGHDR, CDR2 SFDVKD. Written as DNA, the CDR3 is TGTGCCACCAGTGATGTAAACCGGGAGCAGTTCTTC. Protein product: CATSDVNREQFF.

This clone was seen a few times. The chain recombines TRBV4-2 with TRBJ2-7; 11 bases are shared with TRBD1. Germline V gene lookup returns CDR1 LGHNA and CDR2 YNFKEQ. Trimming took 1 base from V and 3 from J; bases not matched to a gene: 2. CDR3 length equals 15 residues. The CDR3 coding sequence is TGTGCCAGCAGCCAAGCCGGGACAGGGGGCTACGAGCAGTACTTC. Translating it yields CASSQAGTGGYEQYF.

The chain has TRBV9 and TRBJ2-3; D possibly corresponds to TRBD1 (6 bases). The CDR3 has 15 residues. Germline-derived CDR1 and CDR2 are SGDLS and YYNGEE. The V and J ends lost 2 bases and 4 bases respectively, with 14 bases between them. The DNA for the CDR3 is TGTGCCAGCAGCGTTCGACAGGCGGAGGCAGATACGCAGTATTTT. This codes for CASSVRQAEADTQYF.

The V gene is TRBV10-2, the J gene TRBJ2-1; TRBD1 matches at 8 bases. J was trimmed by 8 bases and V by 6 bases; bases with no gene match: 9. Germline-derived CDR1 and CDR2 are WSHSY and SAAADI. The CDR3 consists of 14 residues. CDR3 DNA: TGCGCCAGCAGAGACTCAGGGGGCTTCCATGAGCAGTTCTTC. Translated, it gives CASRDSGGFHEQFF.

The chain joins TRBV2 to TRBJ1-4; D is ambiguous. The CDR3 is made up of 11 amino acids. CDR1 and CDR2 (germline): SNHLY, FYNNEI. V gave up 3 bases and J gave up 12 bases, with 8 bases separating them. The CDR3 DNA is TGTGCCAGCAGTGACTCCCGAGAACTGTTTTTT. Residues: CASSDSRELFF.

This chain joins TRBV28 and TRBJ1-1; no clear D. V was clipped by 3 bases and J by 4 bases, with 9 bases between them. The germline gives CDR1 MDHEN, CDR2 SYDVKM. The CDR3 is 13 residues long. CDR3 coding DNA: TGTGCCAGCAGTTTTCCGGGTCTCACTGAAGCTTTCTTT. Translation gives CASSFPGLTEAFF. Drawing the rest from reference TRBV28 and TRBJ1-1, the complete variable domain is DVKVTQSSRYLVKRTGEKVFLECVQDMDHENMFWYRQDPGLGLRLIYFSYDVKMKEKGDIPEGYSVSREKKERFSLILESASTNQTSMYLCASSFPGLTEAFFGQGTRLTVV.

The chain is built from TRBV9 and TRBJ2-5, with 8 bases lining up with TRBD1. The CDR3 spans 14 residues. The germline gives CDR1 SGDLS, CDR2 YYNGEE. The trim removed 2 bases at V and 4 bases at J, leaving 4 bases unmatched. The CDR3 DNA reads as TGTGCCAGCAGCGTTCTCCAGGGGGCAGAGACCCAGTACTTC. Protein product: CASSVLQGAETQYF.

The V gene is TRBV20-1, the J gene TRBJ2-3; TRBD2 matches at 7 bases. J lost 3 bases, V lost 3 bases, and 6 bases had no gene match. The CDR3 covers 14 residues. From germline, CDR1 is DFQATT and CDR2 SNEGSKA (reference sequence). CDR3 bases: TGCAGTGCTAGTTTGAGCGGGATAACAGATACGCAGTATTTT. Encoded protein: CSASLSGITDTQYF.

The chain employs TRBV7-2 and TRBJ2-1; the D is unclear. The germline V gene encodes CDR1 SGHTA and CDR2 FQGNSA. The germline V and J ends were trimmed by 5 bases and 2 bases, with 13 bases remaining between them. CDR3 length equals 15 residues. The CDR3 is CASSHMVATYNEQFF. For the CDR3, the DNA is TGTGCCAGCAGCCATATGGTAGCAACCTACAATGAGCAGTTCTTC.

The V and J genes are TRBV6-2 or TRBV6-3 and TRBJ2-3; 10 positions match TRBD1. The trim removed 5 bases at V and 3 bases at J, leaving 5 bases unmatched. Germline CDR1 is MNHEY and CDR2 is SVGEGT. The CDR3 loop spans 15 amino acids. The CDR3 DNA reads TGTGCCAGCAGTGGGACAGGGGCTGCGACAGATACGCAGTATTTT. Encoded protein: CASSGTGAATDTQYF.

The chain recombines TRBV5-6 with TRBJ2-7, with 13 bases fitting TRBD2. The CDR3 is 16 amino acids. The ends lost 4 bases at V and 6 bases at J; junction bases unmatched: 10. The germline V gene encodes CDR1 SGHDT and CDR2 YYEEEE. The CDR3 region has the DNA TGTGCCAGCAGCCTACTGGGACTAGCGGGGACTTCCGAGCAGTACTTC. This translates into CASSLLGLAGTSEQYF.

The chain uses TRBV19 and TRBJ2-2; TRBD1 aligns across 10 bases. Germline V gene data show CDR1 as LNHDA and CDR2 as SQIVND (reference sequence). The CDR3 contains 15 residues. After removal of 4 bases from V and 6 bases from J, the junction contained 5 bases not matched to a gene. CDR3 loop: CASSTDRGIPGELFF. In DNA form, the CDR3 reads TGTGCCAGTAGTACGGACAGGGGGATCCCCGGGGAGCTGTTTTTT.

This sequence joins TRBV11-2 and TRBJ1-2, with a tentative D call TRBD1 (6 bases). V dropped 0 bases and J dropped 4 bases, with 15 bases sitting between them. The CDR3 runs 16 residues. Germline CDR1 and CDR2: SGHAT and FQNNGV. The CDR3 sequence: CASSLDWGHPGYGYTF. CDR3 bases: TGTGCCAGCAGCTTAGATTGGGGACATCCTGGCTATGGCTACACCTTC. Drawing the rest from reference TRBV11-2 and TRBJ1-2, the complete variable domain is EAGVAQSPRYKIIEKRQSVAFWCNPISGHATLYWYQQILGQGPKLLIQFQNNGVVDDSQLPKDRFSAERLKGVDSTLKIQPAKLEDSAVYLCASSLDWGHPGYGYTFGSGTRLTVV.

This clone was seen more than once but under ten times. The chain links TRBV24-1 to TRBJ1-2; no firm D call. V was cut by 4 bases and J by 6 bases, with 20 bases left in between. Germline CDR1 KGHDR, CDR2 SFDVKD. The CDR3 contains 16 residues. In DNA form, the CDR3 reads TGTGCCACCAGTGAAGTTGCATTTATAACAGCCCATGGCTACACCTTC. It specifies CATSEVAFITAHGYTF.

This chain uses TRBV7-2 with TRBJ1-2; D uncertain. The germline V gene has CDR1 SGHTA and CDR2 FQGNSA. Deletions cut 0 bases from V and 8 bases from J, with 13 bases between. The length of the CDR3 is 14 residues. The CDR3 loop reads CASSLALVGGGYTF. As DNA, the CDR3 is TGTGCCAGCAGCTTAGCCCTAGTAGGTGGAGGCTACACCTTC. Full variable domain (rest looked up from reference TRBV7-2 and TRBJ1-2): GAGVSQSPSNKVTEKGKDVELRCDPISGHTALYWYRQSLGQGLEFLIYFQGNSAPDKSGLPSDRFSAERTGGSVSTLTIQRTQQEDSAVYLCASSLALVGGGYTFGSGTRLTVV.

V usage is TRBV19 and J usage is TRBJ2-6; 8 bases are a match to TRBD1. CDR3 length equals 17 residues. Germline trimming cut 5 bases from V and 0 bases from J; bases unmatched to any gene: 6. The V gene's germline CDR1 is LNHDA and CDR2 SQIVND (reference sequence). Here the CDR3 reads CASSPTGTGSGANVLTF. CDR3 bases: TGTGCCAGTAGTCCGACTGGGACAGGCTCTGGGGCCAACGTCCTGACTTTC.

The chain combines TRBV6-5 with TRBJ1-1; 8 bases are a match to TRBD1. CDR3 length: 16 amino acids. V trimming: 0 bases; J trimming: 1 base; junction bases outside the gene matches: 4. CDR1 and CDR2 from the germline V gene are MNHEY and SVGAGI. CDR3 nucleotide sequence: TGTGCCAGCAGTTACTCGACCGGGACAGGGAACACTGAAGCTTTCTTT. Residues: CASSYSTGTGNTEAFF.